A single sample is the source of the 18 T cell receptor beta chains below, sequenced in a study of cytomegalovirus exposure and HLA in healthy donors. A multiplex PCR was run with 60 Vbeta primers and 13 Jbeta primers. The method was immunoSEQ multiplex PCR; TCRdb's version includes in-frame clones alone and lacks a portion of them. There are some 180,000 clones in the sample; around 86% occur only once, and approximately 2.4% lies in the top ten. Sequencing was done on a sample of PBMCs. The receptors were gathered from a male donor in good health and CMV-seronegative.

The rearrangement links TRBV9 to TRBJ1-2; maybe TRBD1 (5 bases). This CDR3 is built from 15 residues. The germline V gene has CDR1 SGDLS and CDR2 YYNGEE. V was shortened by 1 base and J by 5 bases, with 15 bases between the two germline ends. The DNA for the CDR3 is TGTGCCAGCAGCGTAACTCCAGACAGAATATATGGCTACACCTTC. Protein product: CASSVTPDRIYGYTF.

Here the CDR3 reads CASSLSGRSNEKLFF. CDR3 sequence (DNA): TGCGCCAGCAGCTTGTCAGGGCGAAGTAATGAAAAACTGTTTTTT. V usage is TRBV5-1 and J usage is TRBJ1-4; D may be TRBD1 (5 bases). Germline CDR1 and CDR2: SGHRS and YFSETQ. Trimming removed 1 base at V and 4 bases at J, with 11 bases between. This CDR3 is built from 15 residues.

The chain links TRBV16 to TRBJ1-4; 9 positions agree with TRBD1. Germline lookup yields CDR1 KGHSY and CDR2 FQNENV. V gave up 4 bases and J gave up 5 bases; unmatched junction bases: 5. CDR3 length: 15 amino acids. The CDR3 spells CASSPRGTGNEKLFF. As DNA, the CDR3 is TGTGCCAGCAGCCCCCGCGGGACAGGGAATGAAAAACTGTTTTTT.

CDR3: CASSLDTGLTEAFF. CDR3 coding DNA: TGTGCCAGCAGCTTGGATACAGGCTTAACTGAAGCTTTCTTT. V gene TRBV5-4 combines with J gene TRBJ1-1, with D perhaps matching TRBD1 (5 bases). This CDR3 comprises 14 residues. V lost 0 bases and J 5 bases, leaving 11 bases between the germline ends. Germline V gene data show CDR1 as SGHNT and CDR2 as YYREEE (reference sequence). Looking up the rest from reference TRBV5-4 and TRBJ1-1 gives the full variable domain: ETGVTQSPTHLIKTRGQQVTLRCSSQSGHNTVSWYQQALGQGPQFIFQYYREEENGRGNFPPRFSGLQFPNYSSELNVNALELDDSALYLCASSLDTGLTEAFFGQGTRLTVV.

The chain employs TRBV18 and TRBJ2-1; weak D call: TRBD1 (6 bases). This CDR3 is 16 amino acids long. The V end was cut by 5 bases, the J end by 1 base, with 15 bases between. Germline assignment: CDR1 KGHSH and CDR2 LQKENI. The chain's CDR3 is CASSGTPWTSYNEQFF. DNA of the CDR3: TGTGCCAGCTCAGGGACACCCTGGACGTCCTACAATGAGCAGTTCTTC.

The J gene is TRBJ2-4, the V gene TRBV5-1; D call uncertain. V dropped 4 bases and J dropped 2 bases, with 13 bases sitting between them. Germline-derived CDR1 and CDR2 are SGHRS and YFSETQ. This CDR3 is 15 amino acids long. As DNA, the CDR3 is TGCGCCAGCAGCCTAACGGCGGCAACCAAAAACATTCAGTACTTC. Encoded protein: CASSLTAATKNIQYF.

V and J are TRBV10-3 and TRBJ2-7; the D is unclear. Per the germline V gene, CDR1 is ENHRY and CDR2 is SYGVKD. Trimming shortened V by 3 bases and J by 5 bases, and 5 bases separated the two germline ends. The length of the CDR3 is 11 residues. The CDR3, as DNA: TGTGCCATCAGTGAATATAACGAGCAGTACTTC. Its protein is CAISEYNEQYF.

This clone has just one count. CDR3 loop: CASSPARGRETQYF. For the CDR3, the DNA is TGTGCCAGTAGTCCCGCCCGAGGGCGGGAGACCCAGTACTTC. The chain uses TRBV19 and TRBJ2-5; weak D call: TRBD2 (5 bases). V lost 5 bases, J lost 5 bases, and 15 bases lay in between. The CDR3 sequence is 14 residues long. Germline V gene sequence: CDR1 LNHDA, CDR2 SQIVND (reference sequence).

The chain uses TRBV5-4 and TRBJ1-6, with D uncertain. Trimming took off 0 bases at V and 13 bases at J, with 20 bases between the two ends. CDR3 length: 16 residues. Germline loops: CDR1 SGHNT, CDR2 YYREEE (reference sequence). The DNA for the CDR3 is TGTGCCAGCAGCTTGGATGGCGGCGTGGGAGGTAGTCCCCTCCACTTT. It yields the protein CASSLDGGVGGSPLHF.

The chain couples TRBV11-2 to TRBJ1-4, with D possibly TRBD1 on 5 matching bases. CDR3 length equals 13 residues. Germline V gene sequence: CDR1 SGHAT, CDR2 FQNNGV. V lost 6 bases and J lost 8, with 13 bases in between. CDR3 DNA sequence: TGTGCCAGCAGTACCGGACAAAAGGAAAAACTGTTTTTT. Translating gives CASSTGQKEKLFF.

The chain recombines TRBV5-6 with TRBJ1-3; the D gene is possibly TRBD1 (6 bases). CDR3 length: 14 residues. Trimming took off 4 bases at V and 0 bases at J, with 8 bases between the two ends. CDR1 is SGHDT, CDR2 YYEEEE, per germline. CDR3 in DNA: TGTGCCAGCAGCCTCAGGGGCTCTGGAAACACCATATATTTT. This encodes CASSLRGSGNTIYF.

V is TRBV7-6 and J is TRBJ2-5; D is uncertain. The CDR3 consists of 12 residues. Germline V lookup: CDR1 SGHVS, CDR2 FNYEAQ. V was trimmed by 5 bases and J by 7 bases, leaving 11 bases between them. The CDR3 loop is CASSTVLGTQYF. CDR3 DNA sequence: TGTGCCAGCAGCACGGTTCTTGGGACCCAGTACTTC. The complete variable domain, with remaining parts taken from reference TRBV7-6 and TRBJ2-5, reads GAGVSQSPRYKVTKRGQDVALRCDPISGHVSLYWYRQALGQGPEFLTYFNYEAQQDKSGLPNDRFSAERPEGSISTLTIQRTEQRDSAMYRCASSTVLGTQYFGPGTRLLVL.

This rearrangement joins TRBV30 to TRBJ1-3, with D maybe TRBD1 (5 bases). V lost 0 bases and J lost 1, with 10 bases in between. Germline loops: CDR1 GTSNPN, CDR2 SVGIG (reference sequence). The CDR3 runs 15 residues. The CDR3 protein is CAWSVLGASGNTIYF. The CDR3 region has the DNA TGTGCCTGGAGTGTACTTGGGGCATCTGGAAACACCATATATTTT. Full variable domain (rest looked up from reference TRBV30 and TRBJ1-3): SQTIHQWPATLVQPVGSPLSLECTVEGTSNPNLYWYRQAAGRGLQLLFYSVGIGQISSEVPQNLSASRPQDRQFILSSKKLLLSDSGFYLCAWSVLGASGNTIYFGEGSWLTVV.

The chain links TRBV29-1 to TRBJ1-1, with 7 nucleotides matching TRBD1. J lost 2 bases, V lost 0 bases, and 9 bases had no gene match. The germline V gene has CDR1 SQVTM and CDR2 ANQGSEA. There are 16 residues in the CDR3. The CDR3 sequence is CSVEDRPGQRNTEAFF. CDR3 in DNA: TGCAGCGTTGAAGATCGACCGGGACAGAGAAACACTGAAGCTTTCTTT.

The chain links TRBV9 to TRBJ1-2; D is possibly TRBD1 (5 bases). This CDR3 is built from 15 residues. Germline loops: CDR1 SGDLS, CDR2 YYNGEE. Trimming shortened V by 4 bases and J by 0 bases, and 13 bases separated the two germline ends. CDR3 loop: CASSPRRGSNYGYTF. CDR3 nucleotides: TGTGCCAGCAGCCCGAGGAGGGGTTCTAACTATGGCTACACCTTC.

The rearrangement joins TRBV5-5 to TRBJ1-5; D may be TRBD1 (6 bases). The CDR3 spans 13 residues. The V end lost 0 bases, the J end lost 6 bases, and 7 bases lay between the germline ends. Germline-derived CDR1 and CDR2 are SGHKS and YYEKEE (reference sequence). The CDR3, as DNA: TGTGCCAGCAGCTTGGTGGACAGTCAGCCCCAGCATTTT. This codes for CASSLVDSQPQHF.

The count of this clone is one. This chain uses TRBV21-1 with TRBJ2-1; the table assigns TRBD1, which was not confirmed against the DNA. TRBV21-1 represents a pseudogene. The CDR3 runs to 17 residues. The CDR3 DNA sequence: TGTGCCAGCAGCAAAAGGGGAAAGGGGGTGAGGCCCCATGAGCAGTTCTTC. Amino acids: CASSKRGKGVRPHEQFF.

The J gene is TRBJ1-1, the V gene TRBV7-9; 7 nucleotides line up with TRBD1. The CDR3 is 13 amino acids. CDR1 and CDR2 (germline): SEHNR, FQNEAQ (reference sequence). Trimming took 5 bases from V and 1 from J; bases not matched to a gene: 1. For the CDR3, the DNA is TGTGCCAGCAGCGGGACAGCGAACACTGAAGCTTTCTTT. It is translated as CASSGTANTEAFF. Drawing the rest from reference TRBV7-9 and TRBJ1-1, the complete variable domain is DTGVSQNPRHKITKRGQNVTFRCDPISEHNRLYWYRQTLGQGPEFLTYFQNEAQLEKSRLLSDRFSAERPKGSFSTLEIQRTEQGDSAMYLCASSGTANTEAFFGQGTRLTVV.